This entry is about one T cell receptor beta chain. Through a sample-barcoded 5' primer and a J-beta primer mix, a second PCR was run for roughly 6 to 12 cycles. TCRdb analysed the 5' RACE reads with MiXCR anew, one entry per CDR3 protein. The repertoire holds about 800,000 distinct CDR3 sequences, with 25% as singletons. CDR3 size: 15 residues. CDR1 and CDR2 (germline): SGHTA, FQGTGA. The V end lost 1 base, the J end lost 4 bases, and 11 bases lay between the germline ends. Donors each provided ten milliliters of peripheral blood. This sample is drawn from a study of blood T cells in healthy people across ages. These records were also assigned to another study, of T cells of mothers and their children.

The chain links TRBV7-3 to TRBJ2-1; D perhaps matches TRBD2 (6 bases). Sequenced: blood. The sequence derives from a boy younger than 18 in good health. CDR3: CASSLMGDCYNEQFF. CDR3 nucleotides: TGTGCCAGCAGCTTAATGGGGGACTGTTACAATGAGCAGTTCTTC.